This TCR beta chain is drawn from a study of blood T cell repertoires in COVID-19 (dated by TCRdb to the early 2020s). With respect to the entire study: Samples covering the acute and convalescent phases of COVID-19 were provided by collaborators in the United States, Italy and Spain. The prospective study material was composed of cDNA or gDNA derived from T cells, B-cell-depleted T cells, or PBMCs. Deeply sampled blood TCRbeta repertoires from subjects exposed to, actively infected with, or recovered from COVID-19 were included in the dataset. The repertoires were released in a freely available public database meant as a resource for research on the immune response to SARS-CoV-2. The samples were drawn from the first 160 participants of the ongoing ImmuneRACE study and from under 1,500 subjects provided by 6 global collaborators. The sample metadata nearly always contained a de-identified subject ID, COVID-19 status, age in years and sex. Where HLA class I and class II types were available, the types were taken from metadata supplied by the sample provider, not from assay-based typing. The paper as a whole reports these results and caveats: How much clinical and demographic metadata was included differed by source and by participant, and the metadata was provided uncurated.

The collaborating institutions used their own protocols to collect whole blood in K2EDTA tubes. For TCRbeta analysis, collaborators shipped samples as frozen whole blood, isolated PBMCs, or DNA extracted from either of those sample types. On this clone: Its recognized antigen is unknown. Per-nucleotide qualities are absent, and no much larger clonotype sits a single base away.

The CDR3, from cysteine to phenylalanine, totals 16 residues. Only the CDR3 region is kept as DNA, spanning 48 bases read in frame from base 1. The germline V gene (reference sequence) supplies CDR1 MNHEY and CDR2 SMNVEV. V trim: 5 bases; J trim: 6 bases; unmatched bases: 14. TCRbeta CDR3 regions were amplified from genomic DNA using the immunoSEQ Assay, a bias-controlled multiplex PCR. Under the source paper's analysis protocol: Within the assay, amplification of reference gene primers was used to estimate how many nucleated cells each sample contained. Sequence reads were collapsed and filtered to measure the absolute abundance of every unique TCRbeta CDR3 rearrangement. For each sample, productive Simpson clonality was calculated by taking the square root of Simpson's diversity index across productive rearrangements. TCRdb re-hosts the immuneACCESS table, in-frame sequences only. Its copies lack some clones; in the studies checked, an unresolved V gene accounts for under half of them, and the cause for the rest is not known. V and J calls and clone size are as listed in that table; D and trimming were resolved from the DNA. The sample table shows approximately 60,000 clones, and around 87% are seen once. The ten top clones hold about 6.9% of the sample.

This sequence was found in a man aged 60-69 years with active or convalescent COVID-19. What was sequenced was peripheral blood. The chain employs TRBV27 and TRBJ2-5; 8 bases in the junction line up with TRBD1. The CDR3 sequence is CASSPGQGRSEKTQYF. The DNA reads as follows: TGTGCCAGCAGTCCAGGACAGGGTCGAAGTGAAAAGACCCAGTACTTC.